These T cell receptor beta chains were read from a single sample in a study of blood T cell repertoires in COVID-19. The repertoire was sequenced with immunoSEQ multiplex PCR; TCRdb's copy has only in-frame clones and lacks some. The sample contains some 90,000 clones, 70% to 90% of which appear only once. Source material: peripheral blood. Every receptor here comes from a human donor in a cohort sampled during active COVID-19. The CDR3 runs from the conserved cysteine through the conserved F or W. The D gene is left open where the match is weak. Not all rows give a size; the values are once, few, many and, for expanded clones, a class.

>13|TRBJ2-5|.|TRBV29-1|.
CSVDQGKQETQYF
TGCAGCGTTGATCAGGGAAAGCAAGAGACCCAGTACTTC
>15|TRBJ1-4|.|TRBV3-1/TRBV3-2|few
CASSQEGAGNEKLFF
TGTGCCAGCAGCCAAGAGGGCGCCGGCAATGAAAAACTGTTTTTT
>13|TRBJ2-1|.|TRBV28|.
CASSFFRRSGQFF
TGTGCCAGCAGTTTCTTCAGACGTTCGGGGCAGTTCTTC
>13|TRBJ1-2|.|TRBV6-5|once
CVVGGISNYGYTF
TGTGTCGTAGGGGGTATCTCTAACTATGGCTACACCTTC
>13|TRBJ1-1|.|TRBV19|.
CASSMGRDTEAFF
TGTGCCAGTAGTATGGGCAGGGACACTGAAGCTTTCTTT
>16|TRBJ2-5|TRBD2|TRBV5-4|once
CASSPPPGLASETQYF
TGTGCCAGCAGCCCACCCCCGGGACTAGCTTCAGAGACCCAGTACTTC
>14|TRBJ1-1|.|TRBV6-1|once
CASSETRVWTEAFF
TGTGCCAGCAGTGAAACCAGGGTTTGGACTGAAGCTTTCTTT
>15|TRBJ1-4|.|TRBV28|.
CASSLYGSPNEKLFF
TGTGCCAGCAGTTTATATGGCTCTCCCAATGAAAAACTGTTTTTT
>13|TRBJ2-7|.|TRBV6-5|.
CASTTRETYEQYF
TGTGCCAGCACTACGAGGGAAACCTACGAGCAGTACTTC
>15|TRBJ2-7|.|TRBV28|.
CASRTGYLSPYEQYF
TGTGCCAGCAGAACAGGGTATCTTAGCCCCTACGAGCAGTACTTC